This is a list of T cell receptor beta chains from one sample in a study of cytomegalovirus exposure and HLA in healthy donors. TCRdb's table, derived via immunoSEQ multiplex PCR, lists solely in-frame clones and lacks some. The profile covers over 150,000 clones, with approximately 70% appearing a single time and about 3.1% taken by the ten largest. The sample was PBMCs. The receptors shown here come from a woman younger than 45 in good health and CMV-seropositive. Each CDR3 is given with its conserved first and last residue. The order of the fields is V gene, clone size, D gene, CDR3 protein. D genes are given only for firm matches. The listing skips clone size in some rows; elsewhere it reads once, few, many or a size class.

V gene: TRBV10-3
clone size: once
D gene: .
CDR3 protein: CAISESGRYYEQYF

V gene: TRBV7-9
clone size: once
D gene: .
CDR3 protein: CASKLLDGGAFF

V gene: TRBV6-5
clone size: .
D gene: .
CDR3 protein: CASAVADTQYF

V gene: TRBV28
clone size: few
D gene: TRBD2
CDR3 protein: CASSLYPRGAGAVDTQYF

V gene: TRBV7-2
clone size: .
D gene: .
CDR3 protein: CASSLSGVEGYTF

V gene: TRBV5-4
clone size: once
D gene: .
CDR3 protein: CASSFGGKRVEQYF

V gene: TRBV6-1
clone size: .
D gene: .
CDR3 protein: CASRAGQPQHF

V gene: TRBV6-1
clone size: .
D gene: .
CDR3 protein: CASSVGQHSPYEQYF

V gene: TRBV19
clone size: .
D gene: .
CDR3 protein: CASSISRGESETQYF

V gene: TRBV15
clone size: .
D gene: .
CDR3 protein: CATSIDRPPYEQYF

V gene: TRBV28
clone size: .
D gene: .
CDR3 protein: CASSFGLLNSPLHF

V gene: TRBV2
clone size: .
D gene: TRBD2
CDR3 protein: CASRSGGIETQYF

V gene: TRBV25-1
clone size: .
D gene: .
CDR3 protein: CASRAPMGAGNIQYF

V gene: TRBV11-2
clone size: .
D gene: .
CDR3 protein: CASSQTGSGYEQYF

V gene: TRBV29-1
clone size: .
D gene: TRBD1
CDR3 protein: CSVAGGNEQFF

V gene: TRBV28
clone size: .
D gene: TRBD1
CDR3 protein: CASSLNRGGTNEKLFF

V gene: TRBV5-1
clone size: .
D gene: TRBD2
CDR3 protein: CASSWTSASYNEQFF

V gene: TRBV9
clone size: once
D gene: .
CDR3 protein: CASSRGGNTGELFF

V gene: TRBV6-5
clone size: .
D gene: TRBD1
CDR3 protein: CASRLDRDGYTF

V gene: TRBV4-1
clone size: .
D gene: TRBD2
CDR3 protein: CASSQAGGSNEQYF

V gene: TRBV6-4
clone size: .
D gene: .
CDR3 protein: CASSDLSGSLPREQYF

V gene: TRBV5-8
clone size: .
D gene: TRBD1
CDR3 protein: CASSQAVDRVYEQYF

V gene: TRBV7-9
clone size: few
D gene: .
CDR3 protein: CASSLGSDGYTF

V gene: TRBV19
clone size: .
D gene: .
CDR3 protein: CASSIQGPTPQHF

V gene: TRBV7-9
clone size: .
D gene: TRBD2
CDR3 protein: CASKGTSSYEQYF

V gene: TRBV10-3
clone size: .
D gene: TRBD1
CDR3 protein: CAISERDRNTGELFF

V gene: TRBV14
clone size: .
D gene: .
CDR3 protein: CASSQEFAHSAGELFF

V gene: TRBV18
clone size: .
D gene: .
CDR3 protein: CASSPPAGTLSSEQYF

V gene: TRBV13
clone size: .
D gene: TRBD1
CDR3 protein: CASSPGQGAFSGDTQYF

V gene: TRBV6-1
clone size: few
D gene: TRBD1
CDR3 protein: CASSTGGEALHF

V gene: TRBV6-1
clone size: .
D gene: TRBD1
CDR3 protein: CAGSADRDRSNQPQHF

V gene: TRBV7-9
clone size: .
D gene: .
CDR3 protein: CASSVGGGYTF

V gene: TRBV4-1
clone size: .
D gene: .
CDR3 protein: CASSQDRRDFEKLFF

V gene: TRBV29-1
clone size: .
D gene: TRBD1
CDR3 protein: CSVEGGQGAYIQYF

V gene: TRBV19
clone size: .
D gene: .
CDR3 protein: CASSPLAPYNEQFF

V gene: TRBV19
clone size: .
D gene: TRBD2
CDR3 protein: CASSMTSGSVGELFF

V gene: TRBV6-1
clone size: .
D gene: TRBD1
CDR3 protein: CASSARQGANEQFF

V gene: TRBV7-2
clone size: .
D gene: TRBD1
CDR3 protein: CASSLRDRGPEQYF

V gene: TRBV18
clone size: .
D gene: TRBD1
CDR3 protein: CASSPRQGARETQYF

V gene: TRBV14
clone size: .
D gene: TRBD2
CDR3 protein: CASSRGLVSDTQYF

V gene: TRBV9
clone size: .
D gene: TRBD1
CDR3 protein: CASSPDGQGADIQYF

V gene: TRBV11-2
clone size: .
D gene: .
CDR3 protein: CASSLVPFRGIPGELFF

V gene: TRBV5-4
clone size: .
D gene: .
CDR3 protein: CASSLGRFQETQYF

V gene: TRBV5-1
clone size: .
D gene: TRBD1
CDR3 protein: CASSPAWTGDSYEQYF

V gene: TRBV6-5
clone size: few
D gene: .
CDR3 protein: CASSYEGGAAGNTIYF

V gene: TRBV14
clone size: few
D gene: TRBD2
CDR3 protein: CASSQVIAGGTDTQYF

V gene: TRBV19
clone size: .
D gene: .
CDR3 protein: CASSTSSQGAYEQYF

V gene: TRBV28
clone size: .
D gene: .
CDR3 protein: CASSLWGAGEKLFF

V gene: TRBV28
clone size: .
D gene: TRBD2
CDR3 protein: CASSSTSGRANEQYF

V gene: TRBV6-1
clone size: .
D gene: .
CDR3 protein: CASSGTGTPKSSYEQYF

V gene: TRBV5-1
clone size: .
D gene: TRBD1
CDR3 protein: CASSRDRGVDEQYF

V gene: TRBV2
clone size: .
D gene: TRBD2
CDR3 protein: CASTSSGRTDTQYF

V gene: TRBV7-6
clone size: .
D gene: TRBD1
CDR3 protein: CASRQGQESTDTQYF

V gene: TRBV11-2
clone size: .
D gene: TRBD1
CDR3 protein: CASSDILTGVPDTQYF

V gene: TRBV2
clone size: .
D gene: .
CDR3 protein: CAILSLAHQETQYF

V gene: TRBV29-1
clone size: .
D gene: TRBD2
CDR3 protein: CSVEDIRGAGEETQYF

V gene: TRBV18
clone size: .
D gene: TRBD2
CDR3 protein: CASSLLAGGTDTQYF

V gene: TRBV6-1
clone size: .
D gene: TRBD2
CDR3 protein: CASSEFRLAASTDTQYF

V gene: TRBV6-5
clone size: .
D gene: TRBD1
CDR3 protein: CASSRPGQGYEQYF

V gene: TRBV9
clone size: .
D gene: .
CDR3 protein: CASSVGGGNGNEQFF